This T cell receptor beta chain appears in the sequencing data of a study of OX40 agonist ivuxolimab in advanced cancers. Only in-frame clones appear in the TCRdb table, and some are missing; sequencing was by immunoSEQ multiplex PCR. The data contain approximately 69,000 clones, about 94% of them seen just once; the ten biggest clones take up less than 20%. Germline CDR1 is PRHDT and CDR2 is FYEKMQ (reference sequence). The trim removed 6 bases at V and 3 bases at J, leaving 12 bases unmatched. The CDR3 totals 16 residues. The V call is TRBV13, the J call TRBJ1-1; TRBD1 matches at 8 bases. The TCR sequence derives from an adult with an advanced solid tumor such as melanoma, head and neck, liver or kidney cancer. The specimen was CD4+ or CD8+ T cells sorted from blood, collected in a trial of the OX40 agonist ivuxolimab. The CDR3 reads CASSTRTGRPDTEAFF. The CDR3 bases are TGTGCCAGCAGTACTAGGACAGGGAGGCCCGACACTGAAGCTTTCTTT. The full variable domain, completed using reference TRBV13 and TRBJ1-1, is AAGVIQSPRHLIKEKRETATLKCYPIPRHDTVYWYQQGPGQDPQFLISFYEKMQSDKGSIPDRFSAQQFSDYHSELNMSSLELGDSALYFCASSTRTGRPDTEAFFGQGTRLTVV.